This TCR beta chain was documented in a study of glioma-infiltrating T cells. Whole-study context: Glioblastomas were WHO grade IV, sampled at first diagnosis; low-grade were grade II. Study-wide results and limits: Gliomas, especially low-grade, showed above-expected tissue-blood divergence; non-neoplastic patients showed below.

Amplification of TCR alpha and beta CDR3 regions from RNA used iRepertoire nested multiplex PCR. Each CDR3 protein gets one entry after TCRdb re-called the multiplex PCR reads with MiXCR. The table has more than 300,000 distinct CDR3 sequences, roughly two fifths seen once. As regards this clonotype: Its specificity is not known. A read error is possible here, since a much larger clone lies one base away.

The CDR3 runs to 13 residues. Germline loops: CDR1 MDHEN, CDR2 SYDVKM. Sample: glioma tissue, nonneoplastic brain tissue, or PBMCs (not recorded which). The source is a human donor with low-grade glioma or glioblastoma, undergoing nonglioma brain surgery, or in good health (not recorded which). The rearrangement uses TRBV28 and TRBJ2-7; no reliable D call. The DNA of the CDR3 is TGTGCCAGCAGTCTTCAGGAAGATGGCGAGCGGTACTTC. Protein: CASSLQEDGERYF. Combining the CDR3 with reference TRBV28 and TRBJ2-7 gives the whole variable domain DVKVTQSSRYLVKRTGEKVFLECVQDMDHENMFWYRQDPGLGLRLIYFSYDVKMKEKGDIPEGYSVSREKKERFSLILESASTNQTSMYLCASSLQEDGERYFGPGTRLTVT.